A selection of T cell receptor beta chains follows, all from one sample in a study of cytomegalovirus exposure and HLA in healthy donors. Some clones are missing from TCRdb's copy, which holds only in-frame ones; the method was immunoSEQ multiplex PCR. Among 150,000 to 200,000 clones, 75% were seen once, and the ten largest hold 2.5% to 3%. The sequencing input was PBMCs. These receptor sequences come from a woman aged 45-65 years in good health and CMV-seropositive. Both conserved end residues are part of each CDR3. D genes are given only for firm matches. Clone sizes are given selectively: once, few, many, or a class where the clone is expanded.

d_gene	v_gene	abundance	j_gene	CDR3nt	CDR3aa
TRBD1	TRBV7-3	.	TRBJ1-1	TGTGCCAGCAGCTTACGGGGGACAGGAGAAGAAGCTTTCTTT	CASSLRGTGEEAFF
TRBD2	TRBV5-1	.	TRBJ2-3	TGCGCCAGCAGCCGCCTCAGCGGGGGGGCAGCAGATACGCAGTATTTT	CASSRLSGGAADTQYF
.	TRBV29-1	.	TRBJ1-1	TGCAGCGTTCCAAACTTACAGGTGAACACTGAAGCTTTCTTT	CSVPNLQVNTEAFF
.	TRBV5-1	few	TRBJ2-6	TGCGCCAGCAGCTTGGCCAGTGGGGCCAACGTCCTGACTTTC	CASSLASGANVLTF
TRBD1	TRBV4-2	.	TRBJ1-2	TGTGCCAGCAGCCAACCTTGGGACAGAGGGGTCCATGGCTACACCTTC	CASSQPWDRGVHGYTF
.	TRBV5-1	.	TRBJ2-6	TGCGCTAGCAGCTTGGTTGGCATTGGGGCCAACGTCCTGACTTTC	CASSLVGIGANVLTF
.	TRBV27	.	TRBJ1-5	TGTGCCAGCAGTTTACGGGGGATTGGGTTCAATCAGCCCCAGCATTTT	CASSLRGIGFNQPQHF
.	TRBV5-4	.	TRBJ2-2	TGTGCCAGCAGCTTGGTATCGGGAGCCGGGGAGCTGTTTTTT	CASSLVSGAGELFF
.	TRBV2	.	TRBJ1-1	TGTGCCAGCAGTGAAGCAGGTGCGGGGAACACTGAAGCTTTCTTT	CASSEAGAGNTEAFF
TRBD2	TRBV18	few	TRBJ2-1	TGTGCCAGCTCACCACCGGGGCTAGCGGGGGGCAATGAGCAGTTCTTC	CASSPPGLAGGNEQFF
.	TRBV13	.	TRBJ2-7	TGTGCCAGCAGCGTCCGAGACTCCTACGAGCAGTACTTC	CASSVRDSYEQYF
TRBD1	TRBV5-6	once	TRBJ1-3	TGTGCCAGCAGCTCAACCTTTCAAGACAGGGCTGGAAACACCATATATTTT	CASSSTFQDRAGNTIYF
.	TRBV5-4	once	TRBJ2-3	TGTGCCAGCAGCATCCTAGAGAGTAGCACAGATACGCAGTATTTT	CASSILESSTDTQYF
.	TRBV2	.	TRBJ2-3	TGTGCCAGCAAATCACAGGGTATTTTGCATACGCAGTATTTT	CASKSQGILHTQYF
TRBD1	TRBV9	.	TRBJ1-4	TGTGCCAGCAGCGTAGCAGGGGGCATCGATGAAAAACTGTTTTTT	CASSVAGGIDEKLFF
.	TRBV27	.	TRBJ1-2	TGTGCCAGCAGTCCAAACCGACAGGTGGCTAACTATGGCTACACCTTC	CASSPNRQVANYGYTF
.	TRBV11-2	.	TRBJ2-3	TGTGCCAGCAGCTTAGGGCATCCCACAGATACGCAGTATTTT	CASSLGHPTDTQYF
TRBD1	TRBV9	.	TRBJ2-7	TGTGCCAGCAGCGCAGGACAGGGATGGTTAGGGCAGTACTTC	CASSAGQGWLGQYF
.	TRBV5-8	.	TRBJ1-1	TGTGCCAGCAGCTTGGGGGGGGGCTACACTGAAGCTTTCTTT	CASSLGGGYTEAFF
.	TRBV6-1	few	TRBJ1-1	TGTGCCAGCAGTGTTGACCCCAGGGCAAACACTGAAGCTTTCTTT	CASSVDPRANTEAFF
TRBD1	TRBV5-4	.	TRBJ2-7	TGTGCCAGCAGCTTGGGCGGACAGGGGGCATACGAGCAGTACTTC	CASSLGGQGAYEQYF
TRBD2	TRBV5-6	.	TRBJ2-5	TGTGCCAGCAGCCCGGGAGCGGGGGACCAAGAGACCCAGTACTTC	CASSPGAGDQETQYF
TRBD1	TRBV7-6	.	TRBJ1-4	TGTGCCAGCAGCTCCTGGGACAGGGGAGGTTATGAAAAACTGTTTTTT	CASSSWDRGGYEKLFF
TRBD2	TRBV7-9	.	TRBJ2-1	TGTTCCAGCAGGTTTAGCGGGGGGCTTCCCCCCTACAATGAGCAGTTCTTC	CSSRFSGGLPPYNEQFF
.	TRBV15	.	TRBJ2-1	TGTGCCACCAGCAGAGGGGAGGGGGGTGAGCAGTTCTTC	CATSRGEGGEQFF
.	TRBV19	.	TRBJ1-1	TGTGCCAGTAGTGTCCAGGGGAGGGGCACTGAAGCTTTCTTT	CASSVQGRGTEAFF
TRBD1	TRBV2	.	TRBJ1-5	TGTGCCAGCAGTGGGGACAGGGGCAATCAGCCCCAGCATTTT	CASSGDRGNQPQHF
.	TRBV30	.	TRBJ1-2	TGTGCCTGGGAAAACTCCTTGAAACATGGCTACACCTTC	CAWENSLKHGYTF
.	TRBV19	many	TRBJ2-1	TGTGCCAGTAGTATGGGGGCTAGCTCCTACAATGAGCAGTTCTTC	CASSMGASSYNEQFF
TRBD2	TRBV5-1	.	TRBJ2-3	TGCGCCAGCAGCTTCCGGCTAGCGGACACAGATACGCAGTATTTT	CASSFRLADTDTQYF
TRBD2	TRBV9	.	TRBJ2-5	TGTGCCAGCAGCGTAGAGGCTAGCGGGAGAGAGACCCAGTACTTC	CASSVEASGRETQYF
.	TRBV5-6	.	TRBJ1-1	TGTGCCAGCAGTCTAGCCTCGGGGAACACTGAAGCTTTCTTT	CASSLASGNTEAFF
.	TRBV25-1	.	TRBJ2-7	TGTGCCAGCAGTGAGAACAGGGACAACTACGAGCAGTACTTC	CASSENRDNYEQYF
TRBD1	TRBV7-2	.	TRBJ1-2	TGTGCCAGCAGCTTAGGGTCAGGGGGAGGTTATGGCTACACCTTC	CASSLGSGGGYGYTF
.	TRBV10-3	.	TRBJ1-2	TGTGCCATCAGTCCTAGGGAGGGGGGCTACACCTTC	CAISPREGGYTF
.	TRBV29-1	.	TRBJ1-1	TGCAGCGTGTCAGGACAAGCGAACACTGAAGCTTTCTTT	CSVSGQANTEAFF
.	TRBV9	.	TRBJ2-1	TGTGCCAGCAGCGTAGGCCAGGGGATCTCCTACAATGAGCAGTTCTTC	CASSVGQGISYNEQFF
.	TRBV7-2	.	TRBJ1-1	TGTGCCAGCAGCTTAGTAGGGGTTGACACTGAAGCTTTCTTT	CASSLVGVDTEAFF
TRBD1	TRBV4-1	few	TRBJ1-1	TGCGCCAGCAGCCAGAGTTGGGACAGCACTGAAGCTTTCTTT	CASSQSWDSTEAFF
TRBD1	TRBV15	.	TRBJ1-5	TGTGCCACCAGCACGACAGGGCCCAATCAGCCCCAGCATTTT	CATSTTGPNQPQHF